The text below deals with one T cell receptor beta chain. Its antigen remains undetermined. Just one base apart from a much larger clone, this may be a read error. Receptor libraries were prepared by PCR. Instrument used: Illumina HiSeq 4000. Bulk TCR libraries were made following a previously described method, with the TCR primers given in Table S5. Total RNA was purified with the Qiagen AllPrep DNA/RNA kit. Before any analysis, reads coming from multiple sequencing runs of the same library were combined into one pool. Per the source publication's procedure: Only reads with exact TCR constant sequence were kept, trimmed to 150 nt, and grouped by their 12-nt molecular barcodes. Reads in each barcode group were sub-clustered using a 15% Levenshtein threshold, and a quality-weighted consensus sequence was built for each RNA molecule. Non-functional sequences were filtered out, along with any lower-count sequence sitting one edit away from another sequence. On the basis of fitting two negative binomial distributions, barcode sub-clusters with fewer than 20% of the maximum read count were discarded. TCRdb applied fastp at Q25 and MiXCR to the public reads, then kept only in-frame beta chains. Every entry covers one CDR3 protein and lists the most common genes and DNA from its rows. TCRdb, rather than the study authors, made the V and J calls. This sample lists around 470,000 distinct CDR3 sequences; 20% to 25% were detected once. The ten top clones hold around 0.84% of the sample.

This specimen comes from a study of molecular identifiers for immune sequencing clone quantification (dated by TCRdb to 2016 to 2018). Some background on the complete study: For a replicate experiment, RNA from approximately 20,000 or 100,000 naive CD8 T cells was divided into five aliquots, of which four were sequenced. This methods study benchmarked molecular-identifier clustering-based TCR repertoire sequencing (MIDCIRS) and TCR RNA copy counting, using CD8 T cells to do so. The paper as a whole reports these results and caveats: In CMV-specific effector cells, clones with more than 20 RNA copies contained over 97% of molecules, whereas in naive cells such clones contained under 1% of molecules. When barcode sub-clustering was omitted, TCR diversity was inflated by chimeric consensus sequences, with chimeras reaching as high as 47%. The sizes of highly expanded clones could end up underestimated when identical TCR molecules share a barcode. Spiked-in Jurkat TCR RNA equal to a single cell's worth was reported to be detectable even within 1,100,000 naive CD8 T cells. The naive libraries included spiked-in Jurkat TCR RNA (roughly 9 copies' worth), and this RNA is not part of the donor repertoire. Modeling indicated roughly 3.2 TCR RNA copies recovered per cell, compared with roughly 10 by digital PCR, which implies a capture efficiency of approximately 30%.

V and J are truncated by 5 bases and 3 bases respectively, leaving an intervening sequence of 17 bases. The CDR3 contains 15 residues, cysteine and phenylalanine counted. Solely the CDR3 DNA is kept, with 45 bases framed from the first base. The germline V gene (reference sequence) yields SEHNR for CDR1 and FQNEAQ for CDR2. Libraries of naive CD8 T cells were built from anywhere between about 17,000 and 1,000,000 sorted cells, with 10%, 30% or 50% of the purified RNA used. On a BD FACSAria II, naive CD8 T cells were FACS-sorted as CD8+CD4-CCR7+CD45RA+ and collected into RLT Plus buffer. To test detection sensitivity, Jurkat RNA equivalent to approximately nine TCR copies was spiked into samples of about 19,000-1,000,000 naive CD8 T cells. Enrichment of CD8 T cells was done with RosetteSep CD8+ T Cell Enrichment Cocktail plus Ficoll-Paque, and ACK red cell lysis came afterward.

Sequencing was performed on naive CD8+ T cells from blood, with Jurkat cell RNA spiked in. Read against the paper, the sample's cell subset or site label means: FACS-sorted CD8+CD4-CCR7+CD45RA+ naive T cells. Recombination connected TRBV7-9 to TRBJ2-7; perhaps TRBD2 is the D gene, with 6 bases matching. The source is a human donor in good health. Some libraries in this study had Jurkat cell RNA spiked in. Here is the DNA: TGTGCCAGCAGCGGTCGGCGGGACCAGGGCTACGAGCAGTACTTC. Translated, this is CASSGRRDQGYEQYF.